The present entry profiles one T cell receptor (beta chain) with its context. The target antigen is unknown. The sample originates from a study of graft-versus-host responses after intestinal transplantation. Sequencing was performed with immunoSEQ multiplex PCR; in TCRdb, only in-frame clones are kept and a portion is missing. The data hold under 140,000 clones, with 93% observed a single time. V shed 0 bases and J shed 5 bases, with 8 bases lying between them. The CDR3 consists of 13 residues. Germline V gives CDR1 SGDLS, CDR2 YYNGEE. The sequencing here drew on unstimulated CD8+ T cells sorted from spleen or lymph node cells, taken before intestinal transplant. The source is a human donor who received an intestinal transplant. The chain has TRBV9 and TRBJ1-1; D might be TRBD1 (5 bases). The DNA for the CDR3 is TGTGCCAGCAGCGTAGGGGGGAAAACTGAAGCTTTCTTT. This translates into CASSVGGKTEAFF.